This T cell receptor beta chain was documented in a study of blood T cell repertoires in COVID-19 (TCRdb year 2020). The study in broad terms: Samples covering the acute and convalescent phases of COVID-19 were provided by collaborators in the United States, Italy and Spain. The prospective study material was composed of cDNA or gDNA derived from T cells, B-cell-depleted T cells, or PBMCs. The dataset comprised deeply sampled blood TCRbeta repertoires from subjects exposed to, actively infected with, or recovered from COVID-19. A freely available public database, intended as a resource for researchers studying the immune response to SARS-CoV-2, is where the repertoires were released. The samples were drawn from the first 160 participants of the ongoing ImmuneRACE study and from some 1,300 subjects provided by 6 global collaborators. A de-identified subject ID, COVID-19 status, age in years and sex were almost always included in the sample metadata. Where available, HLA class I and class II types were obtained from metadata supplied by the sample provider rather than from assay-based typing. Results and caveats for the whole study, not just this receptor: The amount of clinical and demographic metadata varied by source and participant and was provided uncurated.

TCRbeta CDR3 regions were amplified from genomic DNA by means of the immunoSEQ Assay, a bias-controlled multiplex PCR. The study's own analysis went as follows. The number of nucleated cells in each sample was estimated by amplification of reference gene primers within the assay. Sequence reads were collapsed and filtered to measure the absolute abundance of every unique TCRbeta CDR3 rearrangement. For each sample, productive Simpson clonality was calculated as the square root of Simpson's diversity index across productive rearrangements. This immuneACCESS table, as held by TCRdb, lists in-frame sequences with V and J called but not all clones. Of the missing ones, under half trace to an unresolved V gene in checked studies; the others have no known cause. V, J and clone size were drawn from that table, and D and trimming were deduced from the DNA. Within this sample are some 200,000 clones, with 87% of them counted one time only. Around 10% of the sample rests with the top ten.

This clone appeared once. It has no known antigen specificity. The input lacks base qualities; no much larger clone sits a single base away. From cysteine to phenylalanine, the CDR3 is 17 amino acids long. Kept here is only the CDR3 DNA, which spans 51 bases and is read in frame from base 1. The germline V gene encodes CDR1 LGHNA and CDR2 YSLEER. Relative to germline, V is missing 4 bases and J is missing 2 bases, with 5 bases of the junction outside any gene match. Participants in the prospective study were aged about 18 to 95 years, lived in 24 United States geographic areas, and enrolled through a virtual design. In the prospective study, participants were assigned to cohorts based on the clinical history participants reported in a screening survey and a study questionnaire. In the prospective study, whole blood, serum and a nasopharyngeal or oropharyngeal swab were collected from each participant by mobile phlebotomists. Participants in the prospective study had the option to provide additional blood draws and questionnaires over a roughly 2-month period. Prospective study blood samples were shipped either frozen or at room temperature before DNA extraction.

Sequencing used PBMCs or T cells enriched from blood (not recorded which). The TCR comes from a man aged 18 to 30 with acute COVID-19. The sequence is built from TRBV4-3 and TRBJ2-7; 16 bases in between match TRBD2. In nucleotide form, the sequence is TGCGCCAGCAGCCGCGGGACTAGCGGGAGGGCGGCCTACGAGCAGTACTTC. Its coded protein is CASSRGTSGRAAYEQYF.